This entry features one T cell receptor beta chain sequence. Its antigen is currently unknown. The data were taken from a study of vaccination and CD4 T cells after COVID-19. With the Oncomine TCR Beta short-read assay, DNA from cultured CD4+ T cells was sequenced. It was cultured CD4+ T cells from which genomic DNA was extracted. Via MiXCR, TCRdb re-called the PCR reads, giving one row per CDR3 protein. The table shows some 7,700 distinct CDR3 sequences, with around half occurring only once. V dropped 4 bases and J dropped 0 bases, with 13 bases sitting between them. The CDR3 sequence is 16 residues long. The germline CDR1 and CDR2 sequences are LNHDA and SQIVND (reference sequence). As to treatment: roughly 10-day PBMC culture with coronavirus spike peptide pools or control peptides (ViraFEST assay). The collection of CD4+ T cells from the unexposed donor took place before the COVID-19 pandemic (2011-2018). At days 3 and 7, half the medium was exchanged for fresh IL-2 medium.

This receptor was taken from a human donor in good health. The V and J genes are TRBV19 and TRBJ1-3; no firm D call. The specimen was CD4+ T cells from blood, cultured in vitro. Written as DNA, the CDR3 is TGTGCCAGTAGTACCACCTTGGGGAGCTCTGGAAACACCATATATTTT. Protein sequence: CASSTTLGSSGNTIYF.